Listed here are 20 T cell receptor beta chains from one sample, sequenced in a study of blood T cell repertoires in COVID-19. Data came from immunoSEQ multiplex PCR; TCRdb stores just in-frame clones and leaves some out. Of about 310,000 clones in the sample, about 91% were seen once. The sample was PBMCs or T cells enriched from blood (not recorded which). The source of these receptors is a woman in her late teens or twenties who had recovered from COVID-19.

J is TRBJ1-6 and V is TRBV6-5, with D possibly TRBD1 on 6 matching bases. CDR3 length: 12 residues. Trimming cost V 9 bases and J 13 bases, with 16 bases left between them. Germline CDR1 and CDR2: MNHEY and SVGAGI. DNA for the CDR3: TGTGCCAGTCGACAGGTGCCTCGGCCCCTCCACTTT. Protein product: CASRQVPRPLHF.

The rearrangement uses TRBV4-2 and TRBJ1-4; possible D gene TRBD1, 6 bases. The V end was cut by 0 bases, the J end by 8 bases, with 19 bases between. This CDR3 has 17 residues. CDR1 LGHNA and CDR2 YNFKEQ come from the germline V gene. CDR3 region: CASSQDPYRAGREKLFF. The CDR3 DNA reads as TGTGCCAGCAGCCAAGACCCCTACAGGGCTGGGCGAGAAAAACTGTTTTTT.

The chain recombines TRBV11-2 with TRBJ1-6; tentative D call: TRBD1 (6 bases). Trimming removed 3 bases at V and 5 bases at J, with 11 bases between. Germline V gives CDR1 SGHAT, CDR2 FQNNGV. The CDR3 is made up of 15 amino acids. This CDR3 reads CASSFRGFDNSPLHF. The DNA of the CDR3 is TGTGCCAGCAGCTTCAGGGGCTTCGATAATTCACCCCTCCACTTT.

This chain connects TRBV4-2 to TRBJ2-1; TRBD2 is a possible D gene (6 bases). The V gene lost 0 bases and the J gene lost 6 bases, with 12 bases spanning the gap. The CDR3 spans 15 residues. From germline, CDR1 is LGHNA and CDR2 YNFKEQ. Written as DNA, the CDR3 is TGTGCCAGCAGCCAAGATATACTAGCCGGCAATGAGCAGTTCTTC. It specifies CASSQDILAGNEQFF.

This rearrangement joins TRBV7-2 to TRBJ1-3, with D possibly matching TRBD1 (6 bases). CDR1 and CDR2 from the germline V gene are SGHTA and FQGNSA. Trimming left V 1 base short and J 9 bases short, with 13 bases between. This CDR3 comprises 14 residues. CDR3 nucleotides: TGTGCCAGCAGCTTAGAAGGACAGTGGTTCACCATATATTTT. Amino acids: CASSLEGQWFTIYF.

The DNA of the CDR3 is TGTGCCAGCAGTCAATGGACTAGCGGGAGCTACGAGCAGTACTTC. Encoded protein: CASSQWTSGSYEQYF. This chain uses TRBV28 with TRBJ2-7; 13 positions match TRBD2. CDR1 is MDHEN, CDR2 SYDVKM, per germline. V dropped 5 bases and J dropped 3; count of bases not matched to a gene: 4. The CDR3 has 15 residues.

This clone has just one count. The chain is built from TRBV2 and TRBJ2-6, with a weak D call TRBD1 (5 bases). The V gene's germline CDR1 is SNHLY and CDR2 FYNNEI. V lost 3 bases and J 2 bases, leaving 11 bases between the germline ends. The CDR3 totals 16 residues. The CDR3 nucleotides read TGTGCCAGCAGTGATCAGGGATTGGCTGGGGCCAACGTCCTGACTTTC. Translation gives CASSDQGLAGANVLTF.

The chain links TRBV4-3 to TRBJ2-3, with 7 bases lining up with TRBD2. Germline V gene lookup returns CDR1 LGHNA and CDR2 YSLEER. The CDR3 is 16 residues long. Trimming at V came to 0 bases and at J to 5 bases, leaving 8 bases not matched to a gene. The CDR3 reads CASSQDGGFRGDTQYF. The CDR3 nucleotides are TGCGCCAGCAGCCAAGACGGGGGGTTTCGCGGAGATACGCAGTATTTT.

This sequence joins TRBV4-1 and TRBJ1-1, with D possibly being TRBD1 (6 bases). V was pared by 4 bases and J by 3 bases, with 12 bases between. The CDR3 sequence is 14 residues long. Germline loops: CDR1 MGHRA, CDR2 YSYEKL. As DNA, the CDR3 is TGCGCCAGCAGCCCTACAGGGAAGTACACTGAAGCTTTCTTT. Protein sequence: CASSPTGKYTEAFF.

The rearrangement joins TRBV9 to TRBJ2-3; 11 bases fit TRBD2. The V gene's germline CDR1 is SGDLS and CDR2 YYNGEE. Trimming cost V 3 bases and J 8 bases; bases outside gene matches: 5. The CDR3 loop spans 14 amino acids. For the CDR3, the DNA is TGTGCCAGCAGCGCGGGACTAGCGGAGCGTACGCAGTATTTT. Translation gives CASSAGLAERTQYF.

This chain joins TRBV14 and TRBJ2-5, with D unresolved. This CDR3 has 12 amino acids. Germline V CDR1 and CDR2: SGHDN, FVKESK. V lost 4 bases and J 5 bases, leaving 8 bases between the germline ends. In nucleotides, the CDR3 is TGTGCCAGCAGCCCGACTTGGGAGACCCAGTACTTC. Translated, it gives CASSPTWETQYF.

The rearrangement links TRBV7-2 to TRBJ1-2; D unresolved. Germline CDR1 and CDR2: SGHTA and FQGNSA. The CDR3 extends over 14 amino acids. Trimming pared 2 bases from V and 1 base from J, leaving 8 bases between. CDR3 nucleotides: TGTGCCAGCAGCTTATACAGATTTAACTATGGCTACACCTTC. Amino acid sequence: CASSLYRFNYGYTF.

V gene TRBV7-2 combines with J gene TRBJ2-4, with D possibly TRBD1 on 7 matching bases. The V gene's germline CDR1 is SGHTA and CDR2 FQGNSA. V lost 5 bases and J 1 base, leaving 15 bases between the germline ends. The CDR3 runs 16 residues. CDR3 loop: CASSQGGYGAKNIQYF. CDR3 DNA: TGTGCCAGCAGCCAGGGGGGATATGGGGCCAAAAACATTCAGTACTTC.

The chain employs TRBV19 and TRBJ2-3; possible D gene TRBD2, 6 bases. Germline values: CDR1 LNHDA, CDR2 SQIVND (reference sequence). V was trimmed by 7 bases and J by 8 bases, leaving 16 bases between them. CDR3 length: 13 amino acids. Written as DNA, the CDR3 is TGTGCCAGTACAGCCCCGGGGGTTGGTACGCAGTATTTT. It yields the protein CASTAPGVGTQYF. Drawing the rest from reference TRBV19 and TRBJ2-3, the complete variable domain is DGGITQSPKYLFRKEGQNVTLSCEQNLNHDAMYWYRQDPGQGLRLIYYSQIVNDFQKGDIAEGYSVSREKKESFPLTVTSAQKNPTAFYLCASTAPGVGTQYFGPGTRLTVL.

J is TRBJ2-3 and V is TRBV4-3; perhaps TRBD1 as D (5 bases). Germline V gene sequence: CDR1 LGHNA, CDR2 YSLEER. This CDR3 comprises 15 residues. With 3 bases removed from V and 0 bases from J, the gap between germline ends came to 10 bases. The CDR3 region has the DNA TGCGCCAGCAGCCAGGACACAGCGAGCACAGATACGCAGTATTTT. Translating it yields CASSQDTASTDTQYF.

Turning to this clone: The sample has other DNA sequences that encode this CDR3 too. This rearrangement joins TRBV7-2 to TRBJ2-5, with D perhaps TRBD2 (6 bases). Per the germline V gene, CDR1 is SGHTA and CDR2 is FQGNSA. The CDR3 consists of 13 residues. V gave up 5 bases and J gave up 4 bases, with 11 bases separating them. CDR3 nucleotide sequence: TGTGCCAGCAGCCTACTGGGGGGAGAGACCCAGTACTTC. Translation gives CASSLLGGETQYF. Combining the CDR3 with reference TRBV7-2 and TRBJ2-5 gives the whole variable domain GAGVSQSPSNKVTEKGKDVELRCDPISGHTALYWYRQSLGQGLEFLIYFQGNSAPDKSGLPSDRFSAERTGGSVSTLTIQRTQQEDSAVYLCASSLLGGETQYFGPGTRLLVL.

The chain has TRBV3-1 (or the pseudogene TRBV3-2) and TRBJ1-6; D is undetermined. CDR3 length: 15 residues. With 1 base removed from V and 7 bases from J, the gap between germline ends came to 11 bases. Per the germline V gene, CDR1 is LGHDT and CDR2 is YNNKEL (reference sequence). As DNA, the CDR3 is TGTGCCAGCAGCCAAGGGAAAACGGGGAATTCACCCCTCCACTTT. It specifies CASSQGKTGNSPLHF.

V gene TRBV7-2 combines with J gene TRBJ2-1, with 7 nucleotides matching TRBD2. The CDR3 sequence is 16 residues long. The junction had 11 bases not matched to a gene; V was cut back by 5 bases and J by 4 bases. Germline V gives CDR1 SGHTA, CDR2 FQGNSA. Here the CDR3 reads CASSLHAGAGYNEQFF. The CDR3 coding sequence is TGTGCCAGCAGCCTCCACGCGGGAGCGGGTTACAATGAGCAGTTCTTC.

This clone is a singleton in its sample. The chain has TRBV27 and TRBJ1-6; TRBD1 might be the D (5 bases). The V end lost 3 bases, the J end lost 14 bases, and 17 bases lay between the germline ends. The CDR3 consists of 14 residues. Germline CDR1 is MNHEY and CDR2 is SMNVEV (reference sequence). The CDR3: CASSFQVEGLALHF. The CDR3 DNA reads as TGTGCCAGCAGTTTTCAAGTGGAGGGGTTGGCCCTCCACTTT.

The chain is built from TRBV7-9 and TRBJ1-2, with D tentatively TRBD1 (5 bases). Germline V lookup: CDR1 SEHNR, CDR2 FQNEAQ (reference sequence). The CDR3 covers 15 residues. V lost 4 bases and J 6 bases, leaving 18 bases between the germline ends. Here the CDR3 DNA reads TGTGCCAGCAGCTCTTTTTCCAGGGCCGTCGATGGCTACACCTTC. It encodes CASSSFSRAVDGYTF. Filled out from reference TRBV7-9 and TRBJ1-2, the complete variable domain reads DTGVSQNPRHKITKRGQNVTFRCDPISEHNRLYWYRQTLGQGPEFLTYFQNEAQLEKSRLLSDRFSAERPKGSFSTLEIQRTEQGDSAMYLCASSSFSRAVDGYTFGSGTRLTVV.